This T cell receptor (beta chain) was sequenced in a study of CD8 T cells in Susac syndrome. Study background: Clinically active disease was present in six of the sequenced Susac syndrome patients. About 8 of these patients were in remission.

The TEMRA cells underwent FACS enrichment, while the CD8+ and CD4+ T cells underwent negative isolation. There are 13 residues in the CDR3. V lost 8 bases, J lost 3 bases, and 13 bases lay in between. Germline CDR1 MGHDK, CDR2 SYGVNS. Reverse transcription of 0.5 to 1 ug RNA was performed with random hexamers. The method of amplification for TCR beta CDR3 was immunoSEQ multiplex PCR, covering 54 Vbeta and 13 Jbeta. A single record per CDR3 protein comes from TCRdb applying MiXCR to the immunoSEQ multiplex PCR reads. The sample has about 240,000 distinct CDR3 sequences; around 96% are singletons. The V gene is TRBV25-1, the J gene TRBJ1-2, with D perhaps TRBD1 (5 bases). The TCR comes from a human donor with Susac syndrome. Sequencing was done on a sample of CD4+ T cells from PBMCs. CDR3 bases: TGTGCCAGCCAAACCGGGACTGACTATGGCTACACCTTC. It yields the protein CASQTGTDYGYTF.